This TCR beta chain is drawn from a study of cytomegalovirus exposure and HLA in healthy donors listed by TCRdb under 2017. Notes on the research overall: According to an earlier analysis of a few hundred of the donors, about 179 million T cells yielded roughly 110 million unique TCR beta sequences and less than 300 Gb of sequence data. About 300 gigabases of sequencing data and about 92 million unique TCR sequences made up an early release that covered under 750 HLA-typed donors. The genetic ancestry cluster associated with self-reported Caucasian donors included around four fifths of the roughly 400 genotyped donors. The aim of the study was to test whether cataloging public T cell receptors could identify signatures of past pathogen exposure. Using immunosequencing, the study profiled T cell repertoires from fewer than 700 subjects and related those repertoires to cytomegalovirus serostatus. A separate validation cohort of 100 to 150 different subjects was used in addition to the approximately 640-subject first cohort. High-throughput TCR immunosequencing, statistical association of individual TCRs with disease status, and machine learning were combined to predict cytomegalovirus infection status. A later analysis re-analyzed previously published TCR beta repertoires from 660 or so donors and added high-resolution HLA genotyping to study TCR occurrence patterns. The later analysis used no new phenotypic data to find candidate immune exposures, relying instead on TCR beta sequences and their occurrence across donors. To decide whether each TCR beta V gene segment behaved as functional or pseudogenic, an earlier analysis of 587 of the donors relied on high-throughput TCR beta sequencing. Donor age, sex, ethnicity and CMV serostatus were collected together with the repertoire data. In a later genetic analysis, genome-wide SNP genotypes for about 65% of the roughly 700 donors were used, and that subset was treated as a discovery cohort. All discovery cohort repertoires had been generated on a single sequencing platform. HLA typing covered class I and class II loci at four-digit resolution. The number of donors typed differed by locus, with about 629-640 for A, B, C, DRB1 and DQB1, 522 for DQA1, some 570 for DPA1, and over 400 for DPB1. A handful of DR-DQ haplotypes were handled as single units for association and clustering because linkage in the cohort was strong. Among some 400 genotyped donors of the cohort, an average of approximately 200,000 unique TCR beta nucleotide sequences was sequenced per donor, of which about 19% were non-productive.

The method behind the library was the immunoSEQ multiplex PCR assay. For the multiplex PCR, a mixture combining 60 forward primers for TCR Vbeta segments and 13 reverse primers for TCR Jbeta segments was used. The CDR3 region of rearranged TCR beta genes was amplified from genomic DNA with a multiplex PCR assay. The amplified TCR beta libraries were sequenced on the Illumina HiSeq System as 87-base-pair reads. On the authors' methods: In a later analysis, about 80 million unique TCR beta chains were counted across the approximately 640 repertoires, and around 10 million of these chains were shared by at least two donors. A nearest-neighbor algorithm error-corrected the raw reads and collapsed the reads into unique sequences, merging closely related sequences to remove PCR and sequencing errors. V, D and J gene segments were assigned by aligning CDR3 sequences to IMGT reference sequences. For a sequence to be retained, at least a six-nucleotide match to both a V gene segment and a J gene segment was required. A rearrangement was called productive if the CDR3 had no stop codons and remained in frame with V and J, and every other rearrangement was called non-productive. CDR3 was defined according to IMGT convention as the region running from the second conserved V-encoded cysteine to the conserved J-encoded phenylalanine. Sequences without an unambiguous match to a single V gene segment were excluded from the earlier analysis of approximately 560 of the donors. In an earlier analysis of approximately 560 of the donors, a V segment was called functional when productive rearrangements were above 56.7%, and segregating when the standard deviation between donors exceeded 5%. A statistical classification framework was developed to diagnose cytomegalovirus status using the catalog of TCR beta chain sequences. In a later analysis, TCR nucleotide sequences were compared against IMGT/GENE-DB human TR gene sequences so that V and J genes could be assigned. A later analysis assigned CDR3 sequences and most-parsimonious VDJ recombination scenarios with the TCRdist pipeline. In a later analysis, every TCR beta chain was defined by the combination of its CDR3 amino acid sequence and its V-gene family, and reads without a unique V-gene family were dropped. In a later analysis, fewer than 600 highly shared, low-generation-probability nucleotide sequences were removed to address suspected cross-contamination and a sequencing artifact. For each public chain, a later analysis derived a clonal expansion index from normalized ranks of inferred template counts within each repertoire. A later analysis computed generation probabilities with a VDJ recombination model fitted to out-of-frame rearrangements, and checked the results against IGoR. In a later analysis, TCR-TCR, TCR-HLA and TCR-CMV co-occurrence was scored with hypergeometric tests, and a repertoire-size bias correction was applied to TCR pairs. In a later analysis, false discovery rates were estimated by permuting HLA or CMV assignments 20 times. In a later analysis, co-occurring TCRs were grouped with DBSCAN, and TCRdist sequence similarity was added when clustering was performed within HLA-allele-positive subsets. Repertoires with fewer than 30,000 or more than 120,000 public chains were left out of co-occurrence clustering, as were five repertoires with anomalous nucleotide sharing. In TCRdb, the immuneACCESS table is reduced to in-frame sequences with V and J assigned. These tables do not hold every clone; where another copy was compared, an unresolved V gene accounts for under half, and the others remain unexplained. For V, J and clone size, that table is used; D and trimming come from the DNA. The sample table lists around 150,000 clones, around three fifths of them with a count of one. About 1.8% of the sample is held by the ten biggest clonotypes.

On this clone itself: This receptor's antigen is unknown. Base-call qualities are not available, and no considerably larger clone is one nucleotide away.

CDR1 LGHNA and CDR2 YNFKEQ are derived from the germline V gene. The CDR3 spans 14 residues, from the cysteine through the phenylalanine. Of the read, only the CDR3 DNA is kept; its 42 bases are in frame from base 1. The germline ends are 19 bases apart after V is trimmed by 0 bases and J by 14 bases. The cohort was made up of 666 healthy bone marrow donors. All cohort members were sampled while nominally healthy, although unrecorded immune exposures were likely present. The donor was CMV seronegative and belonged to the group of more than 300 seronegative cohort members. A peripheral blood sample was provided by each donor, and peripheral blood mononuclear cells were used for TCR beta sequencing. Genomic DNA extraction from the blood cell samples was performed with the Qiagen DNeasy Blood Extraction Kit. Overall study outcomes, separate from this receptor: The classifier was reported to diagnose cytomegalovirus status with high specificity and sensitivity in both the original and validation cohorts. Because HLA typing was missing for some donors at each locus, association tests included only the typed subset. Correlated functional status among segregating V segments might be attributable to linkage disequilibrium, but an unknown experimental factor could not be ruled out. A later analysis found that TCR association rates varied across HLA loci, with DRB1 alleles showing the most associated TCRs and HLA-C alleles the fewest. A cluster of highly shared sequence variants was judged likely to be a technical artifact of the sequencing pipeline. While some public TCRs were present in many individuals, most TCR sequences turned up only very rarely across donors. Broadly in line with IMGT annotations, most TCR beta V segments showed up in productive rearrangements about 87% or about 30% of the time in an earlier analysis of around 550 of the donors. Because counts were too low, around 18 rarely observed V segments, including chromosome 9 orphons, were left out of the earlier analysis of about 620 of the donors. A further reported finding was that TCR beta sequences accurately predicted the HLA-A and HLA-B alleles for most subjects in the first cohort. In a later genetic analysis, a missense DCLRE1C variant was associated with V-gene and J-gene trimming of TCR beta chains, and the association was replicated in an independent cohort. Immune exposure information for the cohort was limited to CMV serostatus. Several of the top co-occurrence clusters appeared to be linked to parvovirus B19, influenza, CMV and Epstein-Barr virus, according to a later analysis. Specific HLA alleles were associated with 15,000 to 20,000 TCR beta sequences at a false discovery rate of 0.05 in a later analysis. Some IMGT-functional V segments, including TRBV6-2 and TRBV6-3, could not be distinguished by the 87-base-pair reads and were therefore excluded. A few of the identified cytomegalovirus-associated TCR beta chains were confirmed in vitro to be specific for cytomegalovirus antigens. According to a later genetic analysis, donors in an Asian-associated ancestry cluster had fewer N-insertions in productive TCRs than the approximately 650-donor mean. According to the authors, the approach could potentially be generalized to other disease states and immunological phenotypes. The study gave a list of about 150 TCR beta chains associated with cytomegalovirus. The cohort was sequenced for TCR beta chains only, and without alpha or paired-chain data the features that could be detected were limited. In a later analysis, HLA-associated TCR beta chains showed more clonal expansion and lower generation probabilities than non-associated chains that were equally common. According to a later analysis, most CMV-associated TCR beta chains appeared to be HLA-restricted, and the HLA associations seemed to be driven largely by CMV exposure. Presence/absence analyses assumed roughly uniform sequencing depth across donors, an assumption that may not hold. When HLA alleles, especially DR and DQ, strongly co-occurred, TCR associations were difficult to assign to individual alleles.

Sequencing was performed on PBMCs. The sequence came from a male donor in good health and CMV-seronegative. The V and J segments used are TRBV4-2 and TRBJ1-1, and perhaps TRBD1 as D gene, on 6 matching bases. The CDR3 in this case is CASSQDTMVSGGFF. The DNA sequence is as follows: TGTGCCAGCAGCCAAGATACCATGGTCAGCGGGGGCTTCTTT.